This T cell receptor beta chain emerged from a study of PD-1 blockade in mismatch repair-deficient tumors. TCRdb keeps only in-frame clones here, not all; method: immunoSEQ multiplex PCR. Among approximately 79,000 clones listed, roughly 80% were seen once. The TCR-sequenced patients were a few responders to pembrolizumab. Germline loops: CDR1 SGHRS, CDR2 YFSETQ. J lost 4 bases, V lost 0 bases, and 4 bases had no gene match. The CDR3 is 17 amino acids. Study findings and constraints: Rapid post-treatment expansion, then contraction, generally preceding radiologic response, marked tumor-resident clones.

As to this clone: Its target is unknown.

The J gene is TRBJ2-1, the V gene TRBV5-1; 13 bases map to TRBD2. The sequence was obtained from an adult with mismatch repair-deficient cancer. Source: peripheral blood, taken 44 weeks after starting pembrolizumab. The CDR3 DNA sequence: TGCGCCAGCAGCTTGGGACTAGCGGGAGGAACGTACAATGAGCAGTTCTTC. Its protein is CASSLGLAGGTYNEQFF. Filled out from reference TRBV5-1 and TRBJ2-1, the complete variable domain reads KAGVTQTPRYLIKTRGQQVTLSCSPISGHRSVSWYQQTPGQGLQFLFEYFSETQRNKGNFPGRFSGRQFSNSRSEMNVSTLELGDSALYLCASSLGLAGGTYNEQFFGPGTRLTVL.